The 21 T cell receptor beta chains reported below all come from one sample, sequenced in a study of cytomegalovirus exposure and HLA in healthy donors. Sequenced by immunoSEQ multiplex PCR; TCRdb stores in-frame clones only, minus some. The table shows about 150,000 clones, with about 90% occurring only once. Input material: PBMCs. These TCRs come from a woman under 40 in good health and CMV-seropositive.

The chain links TRBV27 to TRBJ1-2; 11 nucleotides align to TRBD1. The CDR3 is made up of 14 amino acids. CDR1 and CDR2 (germline): MNHEY, SMNVEV (reference sequence). V shed 6 bases, J shed 7 bases, and the junction held 7 bases outside the gene matches. The CDR3 sequence is CASRLSGTGGGYTF. CDR3 DNA: TGTGCCAGCAGACTATCCGGGACAGGGGGTGGCTACACCTTC.

The chain couples TRBV2 to TRBJ2-3; possibly TRBD1 for D (6 bases). Trimming stripped 6 bases from V and 0 bases from J, with 16 bases between. The CDR3 has 16 amino acids. CDR1 is SNHLY, CDR2 FYNNEI, per germline. DNA for the CDR3: TGTGCCAGCAGAGTCACCGGGACAAGAAGCACAGATACGCAGTATTTT. It yields the protein CASRVTGTRSTDTQYF. Variable domain in full (rest from reference TRBV2 and TRBJ2-3): EPEVTQTPSHQVTQMGQEVILRCVPISNHLYFYWYRQILGQKVEFLVSFYNNEISEKSEIFDDQFSVERPDGSNFTLKIRSTKLEDSAMYFCASRVTGTRSTDTQYFGPGTRLTVL.

The chain joins TRBV6-5 to TRBJ2-7, with D possibly TRBD2 on 6 matching bases. Trimming removed 4 bases from V and 7 bases from J, with 17 bases in between. This CDR3 has 14 residues. In germline, CDR1 is MNHEY, CDR2 SVGAGI. The CDR3 DNA reads TGTGCCAGCAGTTTGGGTCAGGGAGGTCTAGAGCAGTACTTC. Its protein is CASSLGQGGLEQYF.

The gene calls are TRBV11-2 and TRBJ1-2, with D possibly TRBD1 on 5 matching bases. Germline assignment: CDR1 SGHAT and CDR2 FQNNGV. The V and J ends lost 0 bases and 0 bases respectively, with 14 bases between them. CDR3 length: 17 amino acids. CDR3 DNA sequence: TGTGCCAGCAGCTTAGAGGCCTTGGGCAGGGCTAACTATGGCTACACCTTC. This translates into CASSLEALGRANYGYTF.

The V gene is TRBV29-1, the J gene TRBJ2-1, with D possibly being TRBD2 (6 bases). The length of the CDR3 is 16 residues. Per the germline V gene, CDR1 is SQVTM and CDR2 is ANQGSEA. Trimming pared 5 bases from V and 2 bases from J, leaving 19 bases between. CDR3 sequence: CSVSEVAGQPYNEQFF. CDR3 coding DNA: TGCAGCGTTTCAGAGGTGGCGGGGCAGCCCTACAATGAGCAGTTCTTC.

The chain uses TRBV28 and TRBJ1-2; 9 bases are shared with TRBD1. CDR1 MDHEN and CDR2 SYDVKM come from the germline V gene. The V gene end was trimmed by 6 bases and the J gene end by 4 bases; junction bases not matched to a gene: 12. This CDR3 region has 16 residues. CDR3 in amino acids: CASSYTTGGWGYGYTF. The CDR3, as DNA: TGTGCCAGCAGCTATACTACAGGGGGCTGGGGCTATGGCTACACCTTC.

The chain carries TRBV18 and TRBJ2-3, with TRBD2 matching 10 bases. The CDR3 contains 15 residues. CDR1 is KGHSH and CDR2 is LQKENI in the germline V gene. The ends lost 3 bases at V and 5 bases at J; junction bases unmatched: 5. The CDR3 sequence is CASSPPSGSQDTQYF. For the CDR3, the DNA is TGTGCCAGCTCACCGCCTAGCGGGAGTCAAGATACGCAGTATTTT. Using reference TRBV18 and TRBJ2-3 for the parts outside the CDR3, the full variable domain is NAGVMQNPRHLVRRRGQEARLRCSPMKGHSHVYWYRQLPEEGLKFMVYLQKENIIDESGMPKERFSAEFPKEGPSILRIQQVVRGDSAAYFCASSPPSGSQDTQYFGPGTRLTVL.

This sequence joins TRBV5-1 and TRBJ1-1; maybe TRBD1 (6 bases). V lost 4 bases, J lost 2 bases, and 12 bases lay in between. Germline V gene lookup returns CDR1 SGHRS and CDR2 YFSETQ. This CDR3 comprises 14 residues. CDR3 sequence reads: CASSVPTGNTEAFF. Written as DNA, the CDR3 is TGCGCCAGCAGCGTCCCGACAGGTAACACTGAAGCTTTCTTT.

CDR3 sequence: CASSLSSIGGDWHEQYF. For the CDR3, the DNA is TGTGCCAGCAGTTTATCCTCCATTGGGGGGGATTGGCACGAGCAGTACTTC. This chain connects TRBV27 to TRBJ2-5, with 7 bases lining up with TRBD2. The DNA matches TRBJ2-7 better at its end, which makes the J call doubtful. The CDR3 is 17 residues long. The germline V gene encodes CDR1 MNHEY and CDR2 SMNVEV (reference sequence).

This chain uses TRBV6-1 with TRBJ2-1; the D gene is possibly TRBD1 (5 bases). Between the trimmed V and J ends, which lost 7 bases and 0 bases, there was a span of 13 bases. Looked up from germline, CDR1 is MNHNS and CDR2 is SASEGT. This CDR3 is 15 amino acids long. The CDR3 bases are TGTGCCAGCACCCTCCAGGGCAGCTCCTACAATGAGCAGTTCTTC. Its protein is CASTLQGSSYNEQFF.

J is TRBJ2-3 and V is TRBV2; 11 nucleotides agree with TRBD1. Germline CDR1 and CDR2: SNHLY and FYNNEI. This CDR3 region has 14 residues. Trimming at V came to 6 bases and at J to 3 bases, leaving 2 bases not matched to a gene. DNA of the CDR3: TGTGCCAGCAGCGGGGACAGGGGGACAGATACGCAGTATTTT. Amino acid sequence: CASSGDRGTDTQYF.

V gene TRBV6-4 combines with J gene TRBJ2-1; 7 nucleotides match TRBD1. After removal of 0 bases from V and 7 bases from J, the junction contained 6 bases not matched to a gene. The germline CDR1 and CDR2 sequences are MRHNA and SNTAGT. The CDR3 runs to 15 residues. This CDR3 reads CASSDSSGGFNEQFF. CDR3 bases: TGTGCCAGCAGTGACTCGTCAGGGGGTTTTAATGAGCAGTTCTTC.

The CDR3 sequence is CASSPWADSGNTIYF. CDR3 DNA sequence: TGTGCCAGCAGCCCCTGGGCCGACTCTGGAAACACCATATATTTT. The chain has TRBV28 and TRBJ1-3; no firm D call. The length of the CDR3 is 15 residues. Germline loops: CDR1 MDHEN, CDR2 SYDVKM. V was pared by 6 bases and J by 0 bases, with 12 bases between.

The V gene is TRBV4-1, the J gene TRBJ2-7, with unresolved D. Germline V lookup: CDR1 MGHRA, CDR2 YSYEKL. Trimming pared 1 base from V and 6 bases from J, leaving 10 bases between. This CDR3 is built from 13 residues. CDR3 residues: CASSQGATGEQYF. CDR3 nucleotides: TGCGCCAGCAGCCAAGGGGCAACCGGCGAGCAGTACTTC.

The chain has TRBV4-1 and TRBJ1-4; 7 bases are a match to TRBD1. CDR3 length: 17 amino acids. The V segment lost 4 bases and the J segment 4 bases; nucleotides outside the gene matches: 12. Germline V CDR1 and CDR2: MGHRA, YSYEKL. The CDR3 loop reads CASSPSTQGGLNEKLFF. In DNA, the CDR3 is TGCGCCAGCAGCCCGTCCACGCAGGGGGGACTTAATGAAAAACTGTTTTTT.

The chain recombines TRBV5-6 with TRBJ1-3, with D possibly being TRBD1 (6 bases). CDR3 size: 15 residues. Germline V gene sequence: CDR1 SGHDT, CDR2 YYEEEE. The germline V and J ends were trimmed by 4 bases and 2 bases, with 13 bases remaining between them. CDR3 residues: CASSARDTAGNTIYF. The CDR3, as DNA: TGTGCCAGCAGCGCACGGGACACCGCTGGAAACACCATATATTTT.

The chain has TRBV5-1 and TRBJ1-4; tentative D call: TRBD1 (6 bases). Trimming cost V 0 bases and J 8 bases, with 11 bases left between them. The CDR3 loop spans 14 amino acids. Germline V CDR1 and CDR2: SGHRS, YFSETQ. The CDR3 nucleotides read TGCGCCAGCAGCTTGGGACAGAGGGGGGAAAAACTGTTTTTT. It specifies CASSLGQRGEKLFF.

V and J are TRBV6-5 and TRBJ2-1; a possible D gene is TRBD2 (5 bases). V was shortened by 6 bases and J by 2 bases, with 14 bases between the two germline ends. Germline lookup yields CDR1 MNHEY and CDR2 SVGAGI. The CDR3 contains 15 residues. The CDR3 protein is CASRTTTQPYNEQFF. The CDR3 coding sequence is TGTGCCAGCAGGACGACTACCCAACCCTACAATGAGCAGTTCTTC.

This chain connects TRBV28 to TRBJ1-2, with 7 bases fitting TRBD1. V lost 2 bases, J lost 8 bases, and 11 bases stayed unmatched. Per germline, CDR1 MDHEN and CDR2 SYDVKM. The CDR3 contains 15 residues. CDR3 region: CASSLNTGQPRGYTF. In nucleotides, the CDR3 is TGTGCCAGCAGTTTAAATACGGGACAGCCCCGAGGCTACACCTTC.

The chain combines TRBV2 with TRBJ1-5; 8 nucleotides line up with TRBD1. V dropped 3 bases and J dropped 3; count of bases not matched to a gene: 7. The CDR3 spans 16 residues. Per the germline V gene, CDR1 is SNHLY and CDR2 is FYNNEI. The CDR3 loop reads CASSDGRGLPNQPQHF. The DNA of the CDR3 is TGTGCCAGCAGTGATGGCAGGGGGCTCCCCAATCAGCCCCAGCATTTT.

In the case of this clone: An end of the junction differs from the germline gene, which may be a read error. J is TRBJ2-7 and V is TRBV4-1, with 16 bases aligning to TRBD2. This CDR3 spans 14 amino acids. The germline gives CDR1 MGHRA, CDR2 YSYEKL. The CDR3 reads CASSQEGTSGGAVF. CDR3 nucleotides: TGCGCCAGCAGCCAAGAGGGGACTAGCGGGGGGGCTGTATTC.